What follows describes a single TCR beta chain. Its antigen is still unknown. The entry originates in a study of T cell responses to AZD1222 COVID-19 vaccine. Study as a whole: Timing groups of about 4 and about 12 weeks for second doses were pooled. Study observations and caveats: Spike-wide vaccine-associated CD4 TCRs dominated at 160-218 and 743-854. In a largely white British group with more females than males, clonal diversity was possibly underestimated. The breadth and depth of Spike-specific TCRs increased once two AZD1222 doses had been given.

Assay used: immunoSEQ multiplex PCR; TCRdb lists only in-frame clones, some missing. The table includes 100,000 to 150,000 clones, 80% to 90% detected once. Sequencing was performed on peripheral blood, taken on day 0 of AZD1222 vaccination. This receptor was obtained from an adult in good health.

This CDR3 reads CSTGGGQGYGYTF. CDR3 coding DNA: TGCAGCACTGGAGGGGGGCAGGGCTATGGCTACACCTTC. The chain employs TRBV29-1 and TRBJ1-2, with a possible D match to TRBD1 (6 bases). CDR3 length equals 13 residues. CDR1 is SQVTM and CDR2 is ANQGSEA in the germline V gene. Trimming cost V 8 bases and J 4 bases, with 17 bases left between them. Full variable domain (missing parts from reference TRBV29-1 and TRBJ1-2): SAVISQKPSRDICQRGTSLTIQCQVDSQVTMMFWYRQQPGQSLTLIATANQGSEATYESGFVIDKFPISRPNLTFSTLTVSNMSPEDSSIYLCSTGGGQGYGYTFGSGTRLTVV.